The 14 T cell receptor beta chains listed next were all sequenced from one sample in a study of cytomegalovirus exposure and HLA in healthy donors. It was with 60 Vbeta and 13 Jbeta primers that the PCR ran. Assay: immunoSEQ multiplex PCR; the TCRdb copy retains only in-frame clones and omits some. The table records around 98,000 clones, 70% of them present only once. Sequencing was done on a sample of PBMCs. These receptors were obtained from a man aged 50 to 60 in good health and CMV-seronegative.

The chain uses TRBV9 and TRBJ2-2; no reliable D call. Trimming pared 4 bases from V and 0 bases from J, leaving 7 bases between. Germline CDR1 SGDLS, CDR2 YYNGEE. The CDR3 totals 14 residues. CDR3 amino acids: CASSPVPNTGELFF. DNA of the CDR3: TGTGCCAGCAGCCCTGTCCCGAACACCGGGGAGCTGTTTTTT.

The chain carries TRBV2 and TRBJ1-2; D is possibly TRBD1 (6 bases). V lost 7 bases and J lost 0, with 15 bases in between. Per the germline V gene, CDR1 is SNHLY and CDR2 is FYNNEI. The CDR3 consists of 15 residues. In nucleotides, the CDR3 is TGTGCCAGCAAGCTGGGGGCCGGAGCTAACTATGGCTACACCTTC. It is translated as CASKLGAGANYGYTF.

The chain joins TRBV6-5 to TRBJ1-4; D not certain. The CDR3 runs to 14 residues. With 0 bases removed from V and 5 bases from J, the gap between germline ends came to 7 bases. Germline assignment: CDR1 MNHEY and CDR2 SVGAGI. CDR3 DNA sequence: TGTGCCAGCAGTTACTCTATCGCGAATGAAAAACTGTTTTTT. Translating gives CASSYSIANEKLFF.

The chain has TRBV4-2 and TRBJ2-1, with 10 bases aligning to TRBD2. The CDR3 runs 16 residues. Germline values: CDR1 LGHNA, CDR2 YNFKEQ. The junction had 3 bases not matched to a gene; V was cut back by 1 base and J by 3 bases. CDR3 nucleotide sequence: TGTGCCAGCAGCCAAGCGGCTAGCGGGAGCTACAATGAGCAGTTCTTC. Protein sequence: CASSQAASGSYNEQFF.

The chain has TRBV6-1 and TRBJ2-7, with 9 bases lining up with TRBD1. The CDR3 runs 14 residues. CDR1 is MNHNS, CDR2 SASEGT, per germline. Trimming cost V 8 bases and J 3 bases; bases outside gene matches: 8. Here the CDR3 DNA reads TGTGCCAGCTCGAGAACGGACAGGGGCTACGAGCAGTACTTC. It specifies CASSRTDRGYEQYF.

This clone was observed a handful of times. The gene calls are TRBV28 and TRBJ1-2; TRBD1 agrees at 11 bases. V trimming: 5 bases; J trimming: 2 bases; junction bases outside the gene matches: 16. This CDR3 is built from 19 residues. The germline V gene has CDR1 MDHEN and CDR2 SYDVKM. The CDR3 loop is CASSPSRGQGGLVNYGYTF. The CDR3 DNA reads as TGTGCCAGCAGTCCCTCTAGGGGACAGGGGGGCCTGGTGAACTATGGCTACACCTTC.

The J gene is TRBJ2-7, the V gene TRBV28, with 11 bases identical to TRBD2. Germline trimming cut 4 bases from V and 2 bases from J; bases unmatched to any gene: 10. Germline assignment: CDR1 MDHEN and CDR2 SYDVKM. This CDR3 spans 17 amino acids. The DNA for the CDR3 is TGTGCCAGCAGTTACCTTGGGAGACTAGCGGGACCCTACGAGCAGTACTTC. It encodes CASSYLGRLAGPYEQYF.

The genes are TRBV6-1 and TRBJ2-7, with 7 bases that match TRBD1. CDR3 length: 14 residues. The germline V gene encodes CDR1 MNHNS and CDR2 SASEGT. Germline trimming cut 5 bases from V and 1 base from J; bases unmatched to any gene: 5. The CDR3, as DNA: TGTGCCAGCAGTACACGACAGGGTTCCTACGAGCAGTACTTC. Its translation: CASSTRQGSYEQYF.

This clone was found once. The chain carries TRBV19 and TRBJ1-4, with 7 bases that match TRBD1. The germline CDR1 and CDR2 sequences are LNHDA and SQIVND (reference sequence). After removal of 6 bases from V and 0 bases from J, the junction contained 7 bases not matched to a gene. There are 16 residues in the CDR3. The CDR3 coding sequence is TGTGCCAGTAGCGGGACAGCGTTTGCAACTAATGAAAAACTGTTTTTT. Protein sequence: CASSGTAFATNEKLFF. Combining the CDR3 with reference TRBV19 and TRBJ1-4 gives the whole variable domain DGGITQSPKYLFRKEGQNVTLSCEQNLNHDAMYWYRQDPGQGLRLIYYSQIVNDFQKGDIAEGYSVSREKKESFPLTVTSAQKNPTAFYLCASSGTAFATNEKLFFGSGTQLSVL.

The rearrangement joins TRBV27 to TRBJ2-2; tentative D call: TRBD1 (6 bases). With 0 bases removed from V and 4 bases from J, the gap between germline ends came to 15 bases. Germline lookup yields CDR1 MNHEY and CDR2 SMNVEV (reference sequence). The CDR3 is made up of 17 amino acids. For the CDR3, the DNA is TGTGCCAGCAGTTTATCGTTGGGGGCGCAGGTCACCGGGGAGCTGTTTTTT. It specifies CASSLSLGAQVTGELFF.

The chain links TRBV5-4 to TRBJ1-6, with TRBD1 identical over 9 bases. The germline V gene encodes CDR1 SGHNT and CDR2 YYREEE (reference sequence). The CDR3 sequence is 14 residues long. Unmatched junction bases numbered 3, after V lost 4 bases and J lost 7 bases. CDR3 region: CASSGTGKNSPLHF. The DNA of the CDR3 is TGTGCCAGCAGCGGGACAGGGAAAAATTCACCCCTCCACTTT.

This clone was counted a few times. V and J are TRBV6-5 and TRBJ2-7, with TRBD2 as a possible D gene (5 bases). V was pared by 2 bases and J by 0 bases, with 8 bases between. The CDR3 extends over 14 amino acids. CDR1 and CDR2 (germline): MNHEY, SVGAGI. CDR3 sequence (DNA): TGTGCCAGCAGTTACCGAGGGAGCTCCTACGAGCAGTACTTC. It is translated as CASSYRGSSYEQYF.

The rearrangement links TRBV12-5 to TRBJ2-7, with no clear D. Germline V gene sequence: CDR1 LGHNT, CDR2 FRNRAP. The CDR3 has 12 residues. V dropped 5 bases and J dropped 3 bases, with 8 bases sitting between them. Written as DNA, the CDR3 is TGTGCTAGTGGTCCGCAGCGCTACGAGCAGTACTTC. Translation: CASGPQRYEQYF.

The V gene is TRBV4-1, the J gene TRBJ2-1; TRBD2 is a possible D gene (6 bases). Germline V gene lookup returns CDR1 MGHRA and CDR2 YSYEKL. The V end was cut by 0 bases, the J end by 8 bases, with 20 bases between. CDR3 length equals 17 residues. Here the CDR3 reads CASSQEFSGYLGDEQFF. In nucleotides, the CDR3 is TGCGCCAGCAGCCAAGAGTTTAGCGGCTATCTTGGGGATGAGCAGTTCTTC.